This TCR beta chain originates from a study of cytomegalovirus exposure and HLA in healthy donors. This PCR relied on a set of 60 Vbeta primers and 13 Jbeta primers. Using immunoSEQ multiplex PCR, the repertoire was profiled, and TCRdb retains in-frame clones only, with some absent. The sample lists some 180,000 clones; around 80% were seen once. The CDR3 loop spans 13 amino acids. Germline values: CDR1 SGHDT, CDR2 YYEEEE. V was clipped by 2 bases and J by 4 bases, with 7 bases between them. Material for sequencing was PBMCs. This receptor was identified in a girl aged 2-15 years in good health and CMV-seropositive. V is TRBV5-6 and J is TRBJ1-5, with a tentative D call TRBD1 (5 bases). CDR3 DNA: TGTGCCAGCAGCTTTCAGGGTAATCAGCCCCAGCATTTT. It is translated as CASSFQGNQPQHF.